The 21 T cell receptor beta chains given below trace back to one sample, sequenced in a study of OX40 agonist ivuxolimab in advanced cancers. Produced via immunoSEQ multiplex PCR; TCRdb's table is partial and in-frame only. This repertoire shows 100,000 to 120,000 clones, around 90% found once; its top ten account for around 0.27%. The input for sequencing was CD4+ or CD8+ T cells sorted from blood, taken in a trial of the OX40 agonist ivuxolimab. The receptors were gathered from an adult with an advanced solid tumor such as melanoma, head and neck, liver or kidney cancer.

J is TRBJ1-2 and V is TRBV2, with D hard to call. Trimming stripped 1 base from V and 6 bases from J, with 12 bases between. Germline V gene data show CDR1 as SNHLY and CDR2 as FYNNEI. There are 14 residues in the CDR3. The CDR3 reads CASSEDPLRDGYTF. CDR3 nucleotides: TGTGCCAGCAGTGAAGACCCGCTTCGGGATGGCTACACCTTC.

The rearrangement links TRBV13 to TRBJ2-7; D possibly corresponds to TRBD1 (6 bases). Trimming removed 3 bases from V and 0 bases from J, with 9 bases in between. The CDR3 has 14 residues. Per germline, CDR1 PRHDT and CDR2 FYEKMQ (reference sequence). The CDR3 DNA is TGTGCCAGCAGCTTCCGGGACACCTCCTACGAGCAGTACTTC. Translation gives CASSFRDTSYEQYF.

V and J are TRBV5-4 and TRBJ2-5; 11 positions agree with TRBD2. The length of the CDR3 is 14 residues. Germline V gene sequence: CDR1 SGHNT, CDR2 YYREEE (reference sequence). The J segment lost 4 bases and the V segment lost 4 bases, leaving 3 bases of the junction unmatched. As DNA, the CDR3 is TGTGCCAGCAGCCTAACTAGCGGGAGAGAGACCCAGTACTTC. Protein: CASSLTSGRETQYF.

This chain connects TRBV9 to TRBJ2-1, with TRBD1 identical over 9 bases. The CDR3 sequence is 14 residues long. V lost 3 bases to trimming and J lost 5 bases; unmatched junction nucleotides: 3. Per the germline V gene, CDR1 is SGDLS and CDR2 is YYNGEE. For the CDR3, the DNA is TGTGCCAGCAGCGGGGGACAGGGAAACAATGAGCAGTTCTTC. This translates into CASSGGQGNNEQFF. The full variable domain, rest sourced from reference TRBV9 and TRBJ2-1, is DSGVTQTPKHLITATGQRVTLRCSPRSGDLSVYWYQQSLDQGLQFLIQYYNGEERAKGNILERFSAQQFPDLHSELNLSSLELGDSALYFCASSGGQGNNEQFFGPGTRLTVL.

V usage is TRBV7-9 and J usage is TRBJ1-1; the D is unclear. Trimming pared 5 bases from V and 1 base from J, leaving 8 bases between. Germline CDR1 is SEHNR and CDR2 is FQNEAQ (reference sequence). This CDR3 has 13 residues. The CDR3 loop is CASSPRPNTEAFF. In nucleotides, the CDR3 is TGTGCCAGCAGCCCTCGGCCGAACACTGAAGCTTTCTTT.

This chain joins TRBV5-1 and TRBJ1-1; weak D call: TRBD1 (5 bases). The CDR3 loop spans 14 amino acids. The V gene's germline CDR1 is SGHRS and CDR2 YFSETQ. The V gene lost 2 bases and the J gene lost 0 bases, with 8 bases spanning the gap. CDR3 protein: CASSLAGMNTEAFF. The CDR3 DNA follows: TGCGCCAGCAGCTTAGCAGGGATGAACACTGAAGCTTTCTTT. The variable domain in full, completed from reference TRBV5-1 and TRBJ1-1, reads KAGVTQTPRYLIKTRGQQVTLSCSPISGHRSVSWYQQTPGQGLQFLFEYFSETQRNKGNFPGRFSGRQFSNSRSEMNVSTLELGDSALYLCASSLAGMNTEAFFGQGTRLTVV.

This clone was found a few times. The genes are TRBV5-1 and TRBJ1-2, with D hard to call. Germline V gene data show CDR1 as SGHRS and CDR2 as YFSETQ. The V gene lost 4 bases and the J gene lost 4 bases, with 17 bases spanning the gap. This CDR3 has 15 residues. The CDR3 DNA reads as TGCGCCAGCAGCGTTGCAGGAGCCTCCTCCTATGGCTACACCTTC. Translating it yields CASSVAGASSYGYTF.

This clone was observed once. The chain employs TRBV10-3 and TRBJ1-5; D call uncertain. Germline assignment: CDR1 ENHRY and CDR2 SYGVKD. V lost 10 bases and J lost 7, with 17 bases in between. CDR3 length: 13 residues. This CDR3 is CATKGTDPQPQHF. As DNA, the CDR3 is TGTGCCACCAAAGGTACGGACCCCCAGCCCCAGCATTTT.

This sequence joins TRBV2 and TRBJ2-3; D not resolved. Trimming removed 10 bases from V and 4 bases from J, with 12 bases in between. Germline values: CDR1 SNHLY, CDR2 FYNNEI. The length of the CDR3 is 12 residues. CDR3 protein: CATYVRPDTQYF. For the CDR3, the DNA is TGTGCCACCTATGTGAGACCAGATACGCAGTATTTT. Variable domain in full (rest from reference TRBV2 and TRBJ2-3): EPEVTQTPSHQVTQMGQEVILRCVPISNHLYFYWYRQILGQKVEFLVSFYNNEISEKSEIFDDQFSVERPDGSNFTLKIRSTKLEDSAMYFCATYVRPDTQYFGPGTRLTVL.

This chain connects TRBV7-6 to TRBJ2-7; no firm D call. CDR1 is SGHVS, CDR2 FNYEAQ, per germline. Trimming left V 3 bases short and J 2 bases short, with 14 bases between. The CDR3 is 15 amino acids. DNA for the CDR3: TGTGCCAGCAGCTTGGCAGTCGTAACAGCCTACGAGCAGTACTTC. Protein product: CASSLAVVTAYEQYF. Full variable domain (remainder filled in from reference TRBV7-6 and TRBJ2-7): GAGVSQSPRYKVTKRGQDVALRCDPISGHVSLYWYRQALGQGPEFLTYFNYEAQQDKSGLPNDRFSAERPEGSISTLTIQRTEQRDSAMYRCASSLAVVTAYEQYFGPGTRLTVT.

The chain recombines TRBV6-5 with TRBJ2-2, with D unclear. There are 13 residues in the CDR3. V lost 4 bases, J lost 1 base, and 4 bases lay in between. Germline V gene data show CDR1 as MNHEY and CDR2 as SVGAGI. In DNA, the CDR3 is TGTGCCAGCAGTTTGGTGAACACCGGGGAGCTGTTTTTT. The encoded protein is CASSLVNTGELFF.

The chain carries TRBV4-3 and TRBJ2-1; TRBD2 matches 7 bases. The J segment lost 3 bases and the V segment lost 5 bases, leaving 4 bases of the junction unmatched. CDR1 is LGHNA and CDR2 is YSLEER in the germline V gene. This CDR3 comprises 14 residues. The CDR3 here is CASSGGLSYNEQFF. The CDR3 region has the DNA TGCGCCAGCAGCGGGGGACTAAGCTACAATGAGCAGTTCTTC.

The chain has TRBV6-6 and TRBJ1-5, with TRBD1 as a possible D gene (6 bases). Germline CDR1 reads MNHNY; CDR2 reads SVGAGI (reference sequence). CDR3 length equals 15 residues. Trimming stripped 2 bases from V and 5 bases from J, with 13 bases between. CDR3 loop: CASSYLRGSDQPQHF. DNA of the CDR3: TGTGCCAGCAGTTACCTCAGGGGAAGCGATCAGCCCCAGCATTTT.

The chain recombines TRBV5-1 with TRBJ1-3; D uncertain. The germline V gene has CDR1 SGHRS and CDR2 YFSETQ. Trimming cost V 2 bases and J 1 base, with 13 bases left between them. The CDR3 sequence is 16 residues long. In nucleotides, the CDR3 is TGCGCCAGCAGCTTAGACGGAAACCCATCTGGAAACACCATATATTTT. Protein sequence: CASSLDGNPSGNTIYF.

This clone was detected once. This chain joins TRBV19 and TRBJ1-4; a possible D gene is TRBD1 (5 bases). Trimming took 3 bases from V and 8 from J, leaving 13 bases between them. The germline V gene has CDR1 LNHDA and CDR2 SQIVND (reference sequence). The CDR3 sequence is 14 residues long. CDR3 sequence: CASSIQGSGEKLFF. The CDR3 nucleotides are TGTGCCAGTAGTATCCAGGGAAGCGGAGAAAAACTGTTTTTT.

The genes are TRBV7-2 and TRBJ1-3; D unclear. The CDR3 is made up of 17 amino acids. The germline CDR1 and CDR2 sequences are SGHTA and FQGNSA. V gave up 5 bases and J gave up 0 bases, with 17 bases separating them. The CDR3 region is CASSRKNSSPSGNTIYF. The CDR3 region has the DNA TGTGCCAGCAGCCGTAAGAACAGCTCCCCCTCTGGAAACACCATATATTTT.

This chain joins TRBV18 and TRBJ2-6, with no clear D. Germline CDR1 and CDR2: KGHSH and LQKENI. This CDR3 spans 19 amino acids. Trimming took 1 base from V and 1 from J, leaving 17 bases between them. The CDR3 is CASSPRDLGSLSGANVLTF. The CDR3 DNA reads as TGTGCCAGCTCACCACGGGATTTAGGTTCCCTATCTGGGGCCAACGTCCTGACTTTC.

V gene TRBV9 combines with J gene TRBJ1-2; 9 positions agree with TRBD1. V shed 0 bases and J 1 base; nucleotides not matched to a gene: 4. The CDR3 length is 16 residues. Germline lookup yields CDR1 SGDLS and CDR2 YYNGEE. The CDR3 spells CASSVGRDRVNYGYTF. The CDR3, as DNA: TGTGCCAGCAGCGTAGGTCGGGACAGGGTTAACTATGGCTACACCTTC.

This sequence joins TRBV7-2 and TRBJ2-1; TRBD2 agrees at 13 bases. The J segment lost 6 bases and the V segment lost 0 bases, leaving 5 bases of the junction unmatched. This CDR3 region has 17 residues. CDR1 and CDR2 from the germline V gene are SGHTA and FQGNSA. The CDR3 spells CASSLAPGTSGINEQFF. For the CDR3, the DNA is TGTGCCAGCAGCTTAGCCCCCGGGACTAGCGGGATCAATGAGCAGTTCTTC.

The chain joins TRBV5-4 to TRBJ1-1; D is ambiguous. Trimming removed 4 bases from V and 4 bases from J, with 20 bases in between. CDR1 SGHNT and CDR2 YYREEE come from the germline V gene (reference sequence). This CDR3 is built from 16 residues. CDR3 sequence reads: CASSRLPDRSATEAFF. CDR3 bases: TGTGCCAGCAGCCGGCTTCCGGACCGTAGTGCCACTGAAGCTTTCTTT. Drawing the rest from reference TRBV5-4 and TRBJ1-1, the complete variable domain is ETGVTQSPTHLIKTRGQQVTLRCSSQSGHNTVSWYQQALGQGPQFIFQYYREEENGRGNFPPRFSGLQFPNYSSELNVNALELDDSALYLCASSRLPDRSATEAFFGQGTRLTVV.

The V call is TRBV7-9, the J call TRBJ2-1; 8 positions agree with TRBD2. Germline CDR1 SEHNR, CDR2 FQNEAQ (reference sequence). This CDR3 comprises 16 residues. V shed 6 bases and J 2 bases; nucleotides not matched to a gene: 9. The CDR3 nucleotides read TGTGCCAGCAGTCTTACTGGGCGGGGGGCCTACAATGAGCAGTTCTTC. The encoded protein is CASSLTGRGAYNEQFF.